Listed below are T cell receptor beta chains from one sample, sequenced in a study of blood T cells in healthy people across ages. TCRdb re-called the 5' RACE reads with MiXCR, one entry per CDR3 protein. The repertoire includes hundreds of thousands of distinct CDR3 sequences, about 30% of them detected once, and about a sixth sits in the top ten. Sequenced input: blood. These TCRs come from an elderly woman in good health. Both conserved end residues are part of each CDR3. A D gene is named only where the DNA matches it firmly. A row's size may be missing; if present it is once, few, many or a size class.

>.|.|TRBV20-1|TRBJ1-5
TGCAGTGCTAGAGACCCATACGGGGGCAGGGATCAGCCCCAGCATTTT
CSARDPYGGRDQPQHF
>.|.|TRBV6-1|TRBJ2-1
TGTGCCAGCAGTGAAATCTACGACTCCTACAATGAGCAGTTCTTC
CASSEIYDSYNEQFF
>.|.|TRBV5-6|TRBJ2-3
TGTGCCAGCAGCTTGGCCGGGAGTAATAGTACAGATACGCAGTATTTT
CASSLAGSNSTDTQYF
>.|few|TRBV6-6|TRBJ1-1
TGTGCCAGCAGTCGGGACAAGCCGAACACTGAAGCTTTCTTT
CASSRDKPNTEAFF
>TRBD2|many|TRBV12-3/TRBV12-4|TRBJ2-1
TGTGCCAGCAGTTTGGTACTAGCGGGGGGGGACGAGCAGTTCTTC
CASSLVLAGGDEQFF
>TRBD2|many|TRBV3-1|TRBJ2-3
TGTGCCAGCAGCAGTCGGGGGGGCCCCGGAGATACGCAGTATTTT
CASSSRGGPGDTQYF
>.|few|TRBV6-9|TRBJ1-1
TGTGCCAGCAGTTATGACGGGGGTCGTTCGAACACTGAAGCTTTCTTT
CASSYDGGRSNTEAFF
>.|many|TRBV20-1|TRBJ2-3
TGCAGTGCTAGAGGGTCTCGCACAGATACGCAGTATTTT
CSARGSRTDTQYF
>.|many|TRBV18|TRBJ2-1
TGTGCCAGCTCACCCAGGGTGAGGGTGAACAATGAGCAGTTCTTC
CASSPRVRVNNEQFF
>.|few|TRBV2|TRBJ2-7
TGTGCCAGCAAAGGCACCGGGAGCTCCGAGCAGTACTTC
CASKGTGSSEQYF
>TRBD2|many|TRBV5-1|TRBJ2-3
TGCGCCAGCAGTGCTACTAGCGGGGGTGGAGATACGCAGTATTTT
CASSATSGGGDTQYF
>TRBD1|few|TRBV2|TRBJ1-6
TGTGCCAGCAGTGTACGACAGGGCCGGGATCGATTCCACTTT
CASSVRQGRDRFHF
>.|few|TRBV12-3/TRBV12-4|TRBJ1-1
TGTGCCAGCAGTTCCACAGGCGTAGGGTACACTGAAGCTTTCTTT
CASSSTGVGYTEAFF
>TRBD1|.|TRBV20-1|TRBJ2-5
TGCAGTGCTCGGGACAGCACTCAAGAGACCCAGTACTTC
CSARDSTQETQYF
>.|many|TRBV9|TRBJ2-3
TGTGCCAGCAGCTCCCTCACAGATACGCAGTATTTT
CASSSLTDTQYF
>.|many|TRBV12-3/TRBV12-4|TRBJ1-4
TGTGCCAGCAGCCAAACAGAGGAGCGTGAAAAACTGTTTTTT
CASSQTEEREKLFF
>.|once|TRBV5-1|TRBJ2-1
TGCGCCAGCAGCCCGGGGGGGACAGGGCCCAATGAGCAGTTCTTC
CASSPGGTGPNEQFF
>TRBD1|.|TRBV30|TRBJ1-5
TGTGCCTGGAGGACAGGGGGGTATAGCAATCAGCCCCAGCATTTT
CAWRTGGYSNQPQHF
>.|once|TRBV6-5|TRBJ2-3
TGTGCCAGCAGTTATGCAGAGGCGGGGGCCGGATCCACAGATACGCAGTATTTT
CASSYAEAGAGSTDTQYF
>TRBD2|many|TRBV20-1|TRBJ2-5
TGCAGTGCTAGAAAACCGGGACTAGCGGGGCACCAAGAGACCCAGTACTTC
CSARKPGLAGHQETQYF
>.|few|TRBV7-9|TRBJ2-7
TGTGCCAGCAGCCCTCTGGGAACTTACGAGCAGTACTTC
CASSPLGTYEQYF
>.|many|TRBV7-9|TRBJ2-7
TGTGCCAGCAGCCAGGACATTGCAGGTACCTACGAGCAGTACTTC
CASSQDIAGTYEQYF
>.|.|TRBV29-1|TRBJ2-5
TGCAGCGTTGTTATCCGGGTACAAGAGACCCAGTACTTC
CSVVIRVQETQYF
>.|many|TRBV7-3|TRBJ1-6
TGTGCCAGCAGCTTGTGGCCCGGAATTGACTCGCCCCTCCACTTT
CASSLWPGIDSPLHF
>.|.|TRBV6-5|TRBJ2-7
TGTGCCAGCAGTTTTAGCGGACTTGCCTACGAGCAGTACTTC
CASSFSGLAYEQYF
>TRBD2|.|TRBV30|TRBJ2-1
TGTGCCTGGAGCCTCCCCGGGGCTAGCGGGGCCGGTGAGCAGTTCTTC
CAWSLPGASGAGEQFF
>.|many|TRBV12-3/TRBV12-4|TRBJ2-3
TGTGCCAGCAGGCCCGGGGGCCCCACAGATACGCAGTATTTT
CASRPGGPTDTQYF
>.|few|TRBV6-6|TRBJ1-2
TGTGCCAGCAGGCCCGACAGATTTAACTATGGCTACACCTTC
CASRPDRFNYGYTF
>TRBD2|few|TRBV12-3/TRBV12-4|TRBJ2-1
TGTGCCAGCAGTTTGAGGACTAGCGGATACAATGAGCAGTTCTTC
CASSLRTSGYNEQFF
>TRBD1|many|TRBV4-2|TRBJ2-7
TGTGCCAGCAGCCAAGGAGGGACAGGGAACTACGAGCAGTACTTC
CASSQGGTGNYEQYF
>.|.|TRBV6-6|TRBJ1-2
TGTGCCAGCAGTTCTCAGGGGTTCGGCTATGGCTACACCTTC
CASSSQGFGYGYTF
>TRBD2|.|TRBV20-1|TRBJ2-3
TGCAGTGCTAGAGGGCCCGGGACTAGTATAACAGATACGCAGTATTTT
CSARGPGTSITDTQYF
>TRBD1|many|TRBV7-2|TRBJ1-1
TGTGCCAGCAGCTTGGGACAGCCAAAACTCAGCGGGGCTTTCTTT
CASSLGQPKLSGAFF
>TRBD1|.|TRBV29-1|TRBJ1-1
TGCAGCGTTGAGACAGGGGAGAACACTGAAGCTTTCTTT
CSVETGENTEAFF
>.|many|TRBV12-5|TRBJ2-1
TGTGCTAGTGGTTTGTTTTCTCAGGTTCTACGAAGGAACAATGAGCAGTTCTTC
CASGLFSQVLRRNNEQFF
>.|few|TRBV30|TRBJ1-5
TGTGCCTGGGGCCCCGGGGCGGATCAGCCCCAGCATTTT
CAWGPGADQPQHF
>.|many|TRBV29-1|TRBJ2-1
TGCAGCGTTGGGAGCTCCTACAATGAGCAGTTCTTC
CSVGSSYNEQFF
>TRBD2|many|TRBV20-1|TRBJ2-1
TGCAGTGCGGCGAAGGCTAGCGGGGGGCTGGGGAATGAGCAGTTCTTC
CSAAKASGGLGNEQFF
>TRBD1|many|TRBV5-1|TRBJ2-7
TGCGCCAGCAGCAAAGGGACAGGGAATGTCTACGAGCAGTACTTC
CASSKGTGNVYEQYF
>TRBD1|few|TRBV7-8|TRBJ2-4
TGTGCCAGCAGCTTAGCGGGCAGGGGGAACATTCAGTACTTC
CASSLAGRGNIQYF